Listed below are T cell receptor beta chains from one sample, sequenced in a study of cytomegalovirus exposure and HLA in healthy donors. Produced via immunoSEQ multiplex PCR; TCRdb's table is partial and in-frame only. The sample records about 200,000 clones, about 86% being singletons. Material: PBMCs. The receptors stem from a woman in her twenties or thirties in good health and CMV-seronegative. CDR3s include the opening cysteine and the closing phenylalanine or tryptophan. D genes are given only for firm matches. Rows may omit the clone size; those that give it use once, few, many or a size class.

V gene	clone size	J gene	D gene	CDR3 protein	CDR3 DNA
TRBV10-3	once	TRBJ2-1	.	CAIGRRDKSNNEQFF	TGTGCCATCGGTAGACGGGACAAGTCGAACAATGAGCAGTTCTTC
TRBV9	.	TRBJ2-5	.	CASRPGGGNEETQYF	TGTGCCAGCAGACCCGGCGGAGGGAACGAAGAGACCCAGTACTTC
TRBV28	.	TRBJ2-1	.	CASSIWESSNNEQFF	TGTGCCAGCAGCATTTGGGAGTCATCCAACAATGAGCAGTTCTTC
TRBV25-1	.	TRBJ2-7	TRBD1	CASSPRQGVYEQYF	TGTGCCAGCAGTCCAAGACAGGGGGTCTACGAGCAGTACTTC
TRBV5-1	once	TRBJ1-2	.	CASSLDRGAYGGHNYGYTF	TGCGCCAGCAGCTTGGATCGGGGGGCATATGGAGGCCACAACTATGGCTACACCTTC
TRBV7-9	few	TRBJ2-2	TRBD2	CASSLWRVAGATGELFF	TGTGCCAGCAGCTTATGGCGGGTAGCGGGAGCGACCGGGGAGCTGTTTTTT
TRBV28	.	TRBJ2-5	TRBD2	CASSLSSSGQRSQYF	TGTGCCAGCAGTTTATCTTCTAGCGGACAACGGTCCCAGTACTTC
TRBV5-4	.	TRBJ2-5	TRBD2	CASSLWTSGSQRETQYF	TGTGCCAGCAGCCTATGGACTAGCGGGAGCCAGAGGGAGACCCAGTACTTC
TRBV6-5	few	TRBJ2-3	.	CASSYQVTQYF	TGTGCCAGCAGTTACCAGGTTACGCAGTATTTT
TRBV29-1	.	TRBJ2-3	.	CSVEWMGASTDTQYF	TGCAGCGTTGAGTGGATGGGGGCTAGCACAGATACGCAGTATTTT
TRBV5-1	.	TRBJ2-3	TRBD2	CASSFSGGIPDTQYF	TGCGCCAGCAGCTTCTCGGGGGGGATACCAGATACGCAGTATTTT
TRBV25-1	.	TRBJ2-4	.	CASSDSEGPAKNIQYF	TGTGCCAGCAGTGATTCGGAGGGTCCGGCCAAAAACATTCAGTACTTC
TRBV6-5	.	TRBJ1-1	TRBD1	CASNRQGGTEAFF	TGTGCCAGCAACCGACAGGGGGGCACTGAAGCTTTCTTT
TRBV30	.	TRBJ2-2	.	CAWTESPIGGELFF	TGTGCCTGGACCGAAAGTCCCATCGGCGGGGAGCTGTTTTTT
TRBV5-1	.	TRBJ2-6	.	CASSPISGANVLTF	TGCGCCAGCAGCCCTATTTCTGGGGCCAACGTCCTGACTTTC
TRBV30	once	TRBJ2-7	TRBD2	CAWSVGLAGGGDEQYF	TGTGCCTGGAGTGTAGGACTAGCGGGGGGAGGGGACGAGCAGTACTTC
TRBV9	once	TRBJ1-2	.	CASSVEVAGATLGSGYTF	TGTGCCAGCAGCGTAGAAGTTGCGGGGGCCACGTTGGGGAGTGGCTACACCTTC
TRBV7-9	once	TRBJ2-1	.	CASSPPSAGLGGEQFF	TGTGCCAGCAGCCCCCCATCGGCGGGCCTAGGTGGTGAGCAGTTCTTC
TRBV28	few	TRBJ2-7	.	CASSPQATLGLTYEQYF	TGTGCCAGCAGTCCCCAAGCGACCTTAGGCCTTACCTACGAGCAGTACTTC
TRBV28	.	TRBJ1-2	TRBD1	CASSTGQGYYGYTF	TGTGCCAGCAGCACGGGACAGGGATACTATGGCTACACCTTC
TRBV6-6	.	TRBJ1-2	.	CASSGLGGEDGYTF	TGTGCCAGCTCGGGATTAGGAGGGGAAGACGGCTACACCTTC
TRBV29-1	.	TRBJ2-2	TRBD1	CSVAETGGWRAGELFF	TGCAGCGTTGCGGAAACAGGGGGGTGGAGGGCCGGGGAGCTGTTTTTT
TRBV5-1	.	TRBJ1-1	.	CASGPSRETSMNTEAFF	TGCGCCAGCGGCCCCTCGAGGGAAACTTCCATGAACACTGAAGCTTTCTTT
TRBV29-1	.	TRBJ2-7	.	CSATGESYEQYF	TGCAGCGCAACCGGGGAATCCTACGAGCAGTACTTC
TRBV5-1	.	TRBJ2-7	TRBD1	CASSLVGGTYEQYF	TGCGCCAGCAGCTTGGTAGGGGGCACTTACGAGCAGTACTTC
TRBV7-9	.	TRBJ2-1	.	CASSSGGTGRNEQFF	TGTGCCAGCAGCTCCGGAGGCACGGGGAGGAATGAGCAGTTCTTC
TRBV7-2	.	TRBJ1-2	.	CASSTVATRRGYTF	TGTGCCAGCAGCACCGTGGCGACTCGGAGGGGCTACACCTTC
TRBV6-6	.	TRBJ2-7	.	CASRQSTHEQYF	TGTGCCAGCAGACAGAGTACGCACGAGCAGTACTTC
TRBV11-2	.	TRBJ2-2	TRBD2	CASSLVAGLNTGELFF	TGTGCCAGCAGCTTAGTAGCGGGACTCAACACCGGGGAGCTGTTTTTT
TRBV28	.	TRBJ1-4	.	CASRDYGGDEKLFF	TGTGCCAGCAGAGATTACGGAGGGGATGAAAAACTGTTTTTT
TRBV5-1	.	TRBJ2-1	TRBD2	CASSLTSGLNEQFF	TGCGCCAGCAGCTTGACTAGCGGTCTCAATGAGCAGTTCTTC
TRBV7-9	.	TRBJ2-3	TRBD2	CASRPPGLAGLSTDTQYF	TGTGCCAGCAGGCCACCGGGACTAGCGGGATTAAGCACAGATACGCAGTATTTT
TRBV2	.	TRBJ2-5	.	CASSVAETQYF	TGTGCCAGCAGTGTTGCGGAGACCCAGTACTTC
TRBV5-1	once	TRBJ2-7	TRBD1	CASSFTQGAYEQYF	TGCGCCAGCAGCTTTACACAGGGGGCGTACGAGCAGTACTTC
TRBV5-1	few	TRBJ2-3	.	CASSSLSGSTDTQYF	TGCGCCAGCAGCTCTTTGAGCGGGAGCACAGATACGCAGTATTTT
TRBV7-3	.	TRBJ1-5	.	CASSLTSFSDTQHF	TGTGCCAGCAGCTTGACTAGCTTTTCAGATACGCAGCATTTT
TRBV10-3	.	TRBJ2-2	.	CAISVGGPGTGELFF	TGTGCCATCAGTGTCGGGGGGCCGGGCACCGGGGAGCTGTTTTTT
TRBV6-1	once	TRBJ1-5	.	CASSDPTGRYQPQHF	TGTGCCAGCAGTGACCCGACAGGCCGATATCAGCCCCAGCATTTT
TRBV27	.	TRBJ2-5	TRBD2	CASSSRTRGQETQYF	TGTGCCAGCAGTTCCCGGACTAGAGGCCAAGAGACCCAGTACTTC
TRBV7-6	.	TRBJ1-3	.	CASSLAGGSEGNTIYF	TGTGCCAGCAGCTTAGCAGGAGGGAGCGAGGGAAACACCATATATTTT
TRBV4-1	once	TRBJ2-3	TRBD2	CASSQFPFSGRPGALRADTQYF	TGCGCCAGCAGCCAGTTCCCCTTCAGCGGGAGACCGGGAGCCTTACGAGCAGATACGCAGTATTTT
TRBV9	.	TRBJ2-1	.	CASSLGTGGNEQFF	TGTGCCAGCAGCCTGGGAACAGGCGGCAATGAGCAGTTCTTC
TRBV7-9	.	TRBJ2-5	.	CASSLAGRGGETQYF	TGTGCCAGCAGCTTAGCGGGCCGTGGTGGGGAGACCCAGTACTTC
TRBV5-1	.	TRBJ2-1	.	CASSSGGQNSYNEQFF	TGCGCCAGCAGCTCGGGGGGACAAAACTCCTACAATGAGCAGTTCTTC
TRBV9	once	TRBJ2-1	TRBD1	CASSVPGGRNEQFF	TGTGCCAGCAGCGTCCCAGGGGGAAGAAATGAGCAGTTCTTC
TRBV11-2	.	TRBJ2-7	TRBD2	CASSFLAGGRSYEQYF	TGTGCCAGCAGCTTTCTAGCGGGGGGTCGATCCTACGAGCAGTACTTC